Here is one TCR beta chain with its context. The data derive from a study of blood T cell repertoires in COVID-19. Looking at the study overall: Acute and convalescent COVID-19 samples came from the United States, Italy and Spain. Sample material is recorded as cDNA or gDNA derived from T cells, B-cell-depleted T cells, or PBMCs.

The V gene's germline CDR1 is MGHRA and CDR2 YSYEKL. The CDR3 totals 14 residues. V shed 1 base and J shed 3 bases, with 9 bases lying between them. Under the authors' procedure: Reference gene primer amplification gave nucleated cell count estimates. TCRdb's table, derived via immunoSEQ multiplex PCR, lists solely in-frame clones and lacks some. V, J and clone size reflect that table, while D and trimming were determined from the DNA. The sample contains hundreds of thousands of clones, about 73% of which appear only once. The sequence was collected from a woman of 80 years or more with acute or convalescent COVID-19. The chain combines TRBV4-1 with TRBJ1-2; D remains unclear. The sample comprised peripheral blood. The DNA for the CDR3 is TGCGCCAGCAGCCAAGGCGGGGTGTACTATGGCTACACCTTC. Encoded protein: CASSQGGVYYGYTF.